The rows below give T cell receptor beta chains drawn from one sample of a study of regulatory T cells in long-lasting Graves disease. TCRdb reanalysed the multiplex PCR reads using MiXCR and keeps one entry per CDR3 protein. The sample records around 250,000 distinct CDR3 sequences, 20% being singletons. The sequencing here drew on peripheral blood mononuclear cells (PBMCs), taken at new diagnosis, from a patient treated with antithyroid drugs. All receptors come from a female donor with Graves disease. The CDR3 runs from the conserved cysteine through the conserved F or W. The order of the fields is D gene, V gene, clone size, J gene, CDR3 DNA, CDR3 protein. A D gene is named only where the DNA matches it firmly. The size of a clone is reported for some rows only, either as once, few or many, or as a class for expanded clones.

D: TRBD2; V: TRBV5-1; size: many; J: TRBJ2-7; DNA: TGCGCCAGCAGCTGGGATGCAGGACTAGCAAGCTACGAGCAGTACTTC; CDR3: CASSWDAGLASYEQYF
D: TRBD2; V: TRBV12-3/TRBV12-4; size: NA; J: TRBJ2-5; DNA: TGTGCCTGCAGTTTACTAGCGGGGGGCCCGGAGACCCAGTACTTC; CDR3: CACSLLAGGPETQYF
D: NA; V: TRBV12-3/TRBV12-4; size: NA; J: TRBJ2-1; DNA: TGTGCCAGCAGGCCCGGGGTAGAGGGTGAGCAGTTCTTC; CDR3: CASRPGVEGEQFF
D: NA; V: TRBV7-2; size: NA; J: TRBJ1-1; DNA: TGTGCCAGCAGCTCACAGGGATCCGGAGACACTGAAGCTTTCTTT; CDR3: CASSSQGSGDTEAFF
D: TRBD1; V: TRBV12-3/TRBV12-4; size: NA; J: TRBJ1-2; DNA: TGTGCCAGCAGTTTAGCCCTCGGGGGGACAGCGATGAACTATGGCTACACCTTC; CDR3: CASSLALGGTAMNYGYTF
D: NA; V: TRBV19; size: NA; J: TRBJ2-5; DNA: TGTGCCAGTGGTCTTTCCGGCAGGTTAGAGACCCAGTACTTC; CDR3: CASGLSGRLETQYF
D: TRBD2; V: TRBV3-1; size: few; J: TRBJ2-4; DNA: TGTGCCAGCAGCCTAGGGGGCGGGAGGGCCGGCATTCAGTACTTC; CDR3: CASSLGGGRAGIQYF
D: TRBD1; V: TRBV6-2/TRBV6-3; size: NA; J: TRBJ2-5; DNA: TGTGCCAGCACCAAATCGAACAGGGGCTACCAAGAGACCCAGTACTTC; CDR3: CASTKSNRGYQETQYF
D: NA; V: TRBV20-1; size: many; J: TRBJ2-2; DNA: TGCAGTGCTAGAGATTGGATGCGGGATCGCCCCGGGGAGCTGTTTTTT; CDR3: CSARDWMRDRPGELFF
D: NA; V: TRBV6-2/TRBV6-3; size: many; J: TRBJ2-5; DNA: TGTGCCAGCGGGGGGGACAACCAAGAGACCCAGTACTTC; CDR3: CASGGDNQETQYF
D: NA; V: TRBV29-1; size: many; J: TRBJ1-2; DNA: TGCAGCGTTTCGATGGAGAGTGGTGGCTACACCTTC; CDR3: CSVSMESGGYTF
D: NA; V: TRBV7-8; size: many; J: TRBJ2-7; DNA: TGTGCCAGCAGCGCACTAGCTCCGGCCTACGAGCAGTACTTC; CDR3: CASSALAPAYEQYF
D: NA; V: TRBV20-1; size: NA; J: TRBJ2-7; DNA: TGCAGTGCCACTTCTCCGGGACATATTTCCTACGAGCAGTACTTC; CDR3: CSATSPGHISYEQYF
D: NA; V: TRBV20-1; size: many; J: TRBJ2-1; DNA: TGCAGTGCTAGCAGTGCGGACGGCCAAAGCAATGAGCAGTTCTTC; CDR3: CSASSADGQSNEQFF
D: NA; V: TRBV4-2; size: many; J: TRBJ2-1; DNA: TGTGCCAGCAGCCAAGGTCCAGGGGAGGACGAGCAGTTCTTC; CDR3: CASSQGPGEDEQFF
D: NA; V: TRBV20-1; size: many; J: TRBJ2-1; DNA: TGCAGTGCTAGAGATCTTGTTCAGGGGCAAAGGGATGAGCAGTTCTTC; CDR3: CSARDLVQGQRDEQFF
D: TRBD2; V: TRBV20-1; size: many; J: TRBJ2-1; DNA: TGCAGTGCTAGACCCTCTAGCGGAAGCTACGGGTATGAGCAGTTCTTC; CDR3: CSARPSSGSYGYEQFF
D: TRBD2; V: TRBV20-1; size: many; J: TRBJ2-7; DNA: TGCAGTGCTAGCCCCACTAGCGGGATAAGTACGTACGAGCAGTACTTC; CDR3: CSASPTSGISTYEQYF
D: NA; V: TRBV5-1; size: many; J: TRBJ2-7; DNA: TGCGCCAGCAGCTTGGCAAGCGGCGAGCAGTACTTC; CDR3: CASSLASGEQYF
D: NA; V: TRBV28; size: many; J: TRBJ1-1; DNA: TGTGCCAGCAGTTTAACGTCCTCCACTGAAGCTTTCTTT; CDR3: CASSLTSSTEAFF
D: TRBD1; V: TRBV19; size: few; J: TRBJ2-7; DNA: TGTGCCAGTAGTGCGGACAGGGTCTACGAGCAGTACTTC; CDR3: CASSADRVYEQYF
D: NA; V: TRBV7-6; size: few; J: TRBJ2-5; DNA: TGTGCCAGCAGCTTAGATAGGCGTGAGAAGACCCAGTACTTC; CDR3: CASSLDRREKTQYF
D: TRBD2; V: TRBV11-2; size: many; J: TRBJ2-2; DNA: TGTGCCAGCAGCTTTGCTAGCGGGGGTAACGGGGAGCTGTTTTTT; CDR3: CASSFASGGNGELFF
D: TRBD2; V: TRBV20-1; size: many; J: TRBJ2-1; DNA: TGCAGTGCTGACCCTCGGGAGGGCAGATACAATGAGCAGTTCTTC; CDR3: CSADPREGRYNEQFF
D: TRBD1; V: TRBV20-1; size: many; J: TRBJ1-1; DNA: TGCAGTGCTAGGAAACCGGGACAGGTGAACACTGAAGCTTTCTTT; CDR3: CSARKPGQVNTEAFF
D: TRBD2; V: TRBV4-3; size: once; J: TRBJ2-2; DNA: TGCGCCAGCAGCCAAGATGTCCAGCGGGGGCCTGGCGGGGAGCTGTTTTTT; CDR3: CASSQDVQRGPGGELFF
D: TRBD2; V: TRBV12-3/TRBV12-4; size: many; J: TRBJ2-3; DNA: TGTGCCAGCAGGGGGACTAGCGGGAGGAGAAGCACAGATACGCAGTATTTT; CDR3: CASRGTSGRRSTDTQYF
D: NA; V: TRBV30; size: NA; J: TRBJ2-2; DNA: TGTGCCTGGAGGGTGGACACCGGGGAGCTGTTTTTT; CDR3: CAWRVDTGELFF
D: NA; V: TRBV14; size: many; J: TRBJ2-3; DNA: TGTGCCAGCAGCCAGGTTTTTGGATTGTATTTT; CDR3: CASSQVFGLYF
D: NA; V: TRBV10-1; size: many; J: TRBJ2-1; DNA: TGCGCCAGCAGTGAGCGTGACAATGAGCAGTTCTTC; CDR3: CASSERDNEQFF
D: TRBD1; V: TRBV7-9; size: NA; J: TRBJ1-2; DNA: TGTGCCAGCAGCTTGGGTCTGGGGACAGGGGGCTACACCTTC; CDR3: CASSLGLGTGGYTF
D: NA; V: TRBV9; size: NA; J: TRBJ2-1; DNA: TGTGCCAGCAGCGTTCTGGCGTCGGGTGAGCAGTTCTTC; CDR3: CASSVLASGEQFF
D: NA; V: TRBV12-3/TRBV12-4; size: NA; J: TRBJ2-6; DNA: TGTGCCAGCAGTTTACGGGACTCTGGGGCCAACGTCCTGACTTTC; CDR3: CASSLRDSGANVLTF
D: NA; V: TRBV20-1; size: many; J: TRBJ2-5; DNA: TGCAGTGCTGCACGGGACGTTCACGGGGAGACCCAGTACTTC; CDR3: CSAARDVHGETQYF
D: NA; V: TRBV15; size: NA; J: TRBJ1-5; DNA: TGTGCCACCAGTGGCAGGGGCGGCAATCAGCCCCAGCATTTT; CDR3: CATSGRGGNQPQHF
D: NA; V: TRBV2; size: many; J: TRBJ1-3; DNA: TGTGCCAGCAGTGTCAACAGGGACTCTGGAAACACCATATATTTT; CDR3: CASSVNRDSGNTIYF
D: NA; V: TRBV7-3; size: many; J: TRBJ1-1; DNA: TGTGCCAGCAGCTTAAGCCTGAACACTGAAGCTTTCTTT; CDR3: CASSLSLNTEAFF
D: TRBD2; V: TRBV7-7; size: many; J: TRBJ2-3; DNA: TGTGCCAGCAGCTTATTCAGCGGGGGGGCCACAGATACGCAGTATTTT; CDR3: CASSLFSGGATDTQYF
D: NA; V: TRBV7-2; size: NA; J: TRBJ1-2; DNA: TGTGCCAGCAGCTTAGGGGCCCCCTATGGCTACACCTTC; CDR3: CASSLGAPYGYTF
D: NA; V: TRBV29-1; size: many; J: TRBJ2-6; DNA: TGCAGCGTACGCGGCCCTGGGGCCAACGTCCTGACTTTC; CDR3: CSVRGPGANVLTF
D: NA; V: TRBV2; size: many; J: TRBJ2-1; DNA: TGTGCCAGCAGTGTGGGGTACAATGAGCAGTTCTTC; CDR3: CASSVGYNEQFF
D: NA; V: TRBV11-3; size: NA; J: TRBJ1-4; DNA: TGTGCCAGCAGCTCGGACAGTGATAATGAAAAACTGTTTTTT; CDR3: CASSSDSDNEKLFF
D: NA; V: TRBV7-9; size: many; J: TRBJ2-7; DNA: TGTGCCAGCAGTAACACGGCTCGAAGAGCTGAATTC; CDR3: CASSNTARRAEF
D: NA; V: TRBV6-2/TRBV6-3; size: few; J: TRBJ1-6; DNA: TGTGCCAGCAACGAGGCCTTTATTGCCCTCCACTTT; CDR3: CASNEAFIALHF
D: TRBD2; V: TRBV28; size: NA; J: TRBJ2-5; DNA: TGTGCCAGCAGCACCGCGGGGCGGGAGTTGGAGACCCAGTACTTC; CDR3: CASSTAGRELETQYF
D: NA; V: TRBV20-1; size: many; J: TRBJ1-2; DNA: TGCAGTGCTTCAGATGGGGATGGCTACACCTTC; CDR3: CSASDGDGYTF
D: NA; V: TRBV11-2; size: NA; J: TRBJ2-5; DNA: TGTGCCAGCAGCTTAGTTAAGGGCCGACAAGAGACCCAGTACTTC; CDR3: CASSLVKGRQETQYF